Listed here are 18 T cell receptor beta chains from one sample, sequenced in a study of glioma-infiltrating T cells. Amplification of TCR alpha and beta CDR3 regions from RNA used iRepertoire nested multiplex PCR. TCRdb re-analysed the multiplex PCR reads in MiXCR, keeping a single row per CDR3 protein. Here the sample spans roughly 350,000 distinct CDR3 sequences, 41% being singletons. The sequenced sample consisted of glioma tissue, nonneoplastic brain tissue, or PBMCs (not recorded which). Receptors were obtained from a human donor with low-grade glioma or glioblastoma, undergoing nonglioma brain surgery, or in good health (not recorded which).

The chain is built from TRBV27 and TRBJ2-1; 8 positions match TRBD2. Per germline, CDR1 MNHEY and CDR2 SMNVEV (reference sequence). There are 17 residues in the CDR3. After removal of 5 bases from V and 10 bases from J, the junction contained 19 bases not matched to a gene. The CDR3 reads CASSPNYLAGVSYEQFF. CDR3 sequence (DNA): TGTGCCAGCAGTCCCAATTATCTAGCGGGTGTCTCCTACGAGCAGTTCTTC.

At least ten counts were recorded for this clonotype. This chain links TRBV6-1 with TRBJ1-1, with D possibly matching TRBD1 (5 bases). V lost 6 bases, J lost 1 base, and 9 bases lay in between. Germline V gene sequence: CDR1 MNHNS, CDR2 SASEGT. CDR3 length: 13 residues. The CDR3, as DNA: TGTGCCAGCAGGCTCACAGGGAACACTGAAGCTTTCTTT. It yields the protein CASRLTGNTEAFF.

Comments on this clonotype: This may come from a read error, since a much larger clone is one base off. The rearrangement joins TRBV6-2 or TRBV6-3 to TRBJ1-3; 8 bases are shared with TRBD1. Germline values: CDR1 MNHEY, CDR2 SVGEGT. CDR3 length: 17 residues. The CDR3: CACSYSTGDFAGNTIYF. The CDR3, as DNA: TGTGCCTGCAGTTATTCGACAGGGGACTTCGCTGGAAACACCATATATTTT.

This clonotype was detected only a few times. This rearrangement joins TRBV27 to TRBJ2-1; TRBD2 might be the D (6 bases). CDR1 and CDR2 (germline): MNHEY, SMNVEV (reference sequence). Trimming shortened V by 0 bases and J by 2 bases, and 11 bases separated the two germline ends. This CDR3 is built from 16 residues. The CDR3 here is CASSLSGSNPYNEQFF. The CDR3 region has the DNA TGTGCCAGCAGTTTATCCGGGAGCAACCCCTACAATGAGCAGTTCTTC.

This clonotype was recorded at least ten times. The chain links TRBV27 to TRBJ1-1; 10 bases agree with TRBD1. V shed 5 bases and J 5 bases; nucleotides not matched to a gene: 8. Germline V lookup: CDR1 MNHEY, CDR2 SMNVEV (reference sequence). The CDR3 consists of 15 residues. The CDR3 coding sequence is TGTGCCAGCAGTCCGTCCGGGACAGGGGCTACTGAAGCTTTCTTT. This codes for CASSPSGTGATEAFF.

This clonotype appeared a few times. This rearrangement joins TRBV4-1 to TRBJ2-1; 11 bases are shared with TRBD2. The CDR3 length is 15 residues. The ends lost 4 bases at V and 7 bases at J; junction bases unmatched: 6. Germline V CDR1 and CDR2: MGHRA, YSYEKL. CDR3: CASSRIAGGGNEQFF. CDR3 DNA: TGCGCCAGCAGCCGGATAGCGGGAGGGGGGAATGAGCAGTTCTTC.

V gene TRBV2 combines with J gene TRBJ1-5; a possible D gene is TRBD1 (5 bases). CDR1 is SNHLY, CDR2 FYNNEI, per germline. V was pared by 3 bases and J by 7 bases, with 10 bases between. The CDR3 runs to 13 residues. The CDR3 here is CASSDGRDQPQHF. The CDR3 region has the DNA TGTGCCAGCAGTGACGGACGGGACCAGCCCCAGCATTTT.

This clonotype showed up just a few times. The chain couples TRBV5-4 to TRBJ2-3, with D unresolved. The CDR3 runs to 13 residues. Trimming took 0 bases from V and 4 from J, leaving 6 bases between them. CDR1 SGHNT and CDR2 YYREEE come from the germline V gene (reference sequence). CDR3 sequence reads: CASSLGLADTQYF. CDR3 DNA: TGTGCCAGCAGCTTGGGGCTAGCAGATACGCAGTATTTT.

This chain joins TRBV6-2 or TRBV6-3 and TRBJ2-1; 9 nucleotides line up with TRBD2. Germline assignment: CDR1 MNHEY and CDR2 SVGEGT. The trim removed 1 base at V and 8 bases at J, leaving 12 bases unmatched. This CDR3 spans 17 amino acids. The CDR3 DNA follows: TGTGCCAGCAGTTACTACCTTCCCGCTAGCGGGAAAGATGAGCAGTTCTTC. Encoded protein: CASSYYLPASGKDEQFF.

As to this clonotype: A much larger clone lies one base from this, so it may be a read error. In DNA, the CDR3 is TGCAGTACTAGAGCCTCGTGGACTAGCGAGACCTACGAGCAGTACTTC. It yields the protein CSTRASWTSETYEQYF. V and J are TRBV20-1 and TRBJ2-7, with 9 bases that match TRBD2. This CDR3 has 16 residues. The germline V gene encodes CDR1 DFQATT and CDR2 SNEGSKA (reference sequence).

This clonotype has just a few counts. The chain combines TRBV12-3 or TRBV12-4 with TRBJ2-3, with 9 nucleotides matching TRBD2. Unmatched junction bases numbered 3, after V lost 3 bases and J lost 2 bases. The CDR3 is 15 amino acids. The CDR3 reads CASSLTSGFTDTQYF. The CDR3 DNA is TGTGCCAGCAGTTTGACTAGCGGATTCACAGATACGCAGTATTTT.

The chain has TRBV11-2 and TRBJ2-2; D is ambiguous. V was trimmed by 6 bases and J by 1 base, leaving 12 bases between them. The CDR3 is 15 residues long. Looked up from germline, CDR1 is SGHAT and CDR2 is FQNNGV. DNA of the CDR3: TGTGCCAGCAGTTTCGTGACAAAGAACACCGGGGAGCTGTTTTTT. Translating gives CASSFVTKNTGELFF. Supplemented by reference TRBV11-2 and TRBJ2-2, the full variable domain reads EAGVAQSPRYKIIEKRQSVAFWCNPISGHATLYWYQQILGQGPKLLIQFQNNGVVDDSQLPKDRFSAERLKGVDSTLKIQPAKLEDSAVYLCASSFVTKNTGELFFGEGSRLTVL.

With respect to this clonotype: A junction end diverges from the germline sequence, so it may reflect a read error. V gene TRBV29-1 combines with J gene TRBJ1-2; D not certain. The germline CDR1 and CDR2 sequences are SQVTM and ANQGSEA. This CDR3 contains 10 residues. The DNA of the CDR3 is TGCAGCGTTGACGGGGATGGCTACGCCTTC. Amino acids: CSVDGDGYAF.

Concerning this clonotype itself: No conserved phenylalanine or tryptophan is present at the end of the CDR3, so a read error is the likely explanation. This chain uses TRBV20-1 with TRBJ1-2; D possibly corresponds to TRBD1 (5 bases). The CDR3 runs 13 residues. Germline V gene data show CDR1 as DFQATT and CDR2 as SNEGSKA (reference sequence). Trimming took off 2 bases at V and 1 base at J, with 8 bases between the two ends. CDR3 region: CSARQGINYGYTI. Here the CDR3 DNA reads TGCAGTGCTAGACAGGGAATTAACTATGGCTACACCATC.

This CDR3 reads CASSPMTSGSTDTQYF. The CDR3 nucleotides are TGTGCCAGCAGTCCGATGACTAGCGGGAGTACAGATACGCAGTATTTT. This chain links TRBV11-2 with TRBJ2-3; TRBD2 matches 12 bases. In germline, CDR1 is SGHAT, CDR2 FQNNGV. The trim removed 6 bases at V and 3 bases at J, leaving 7 bases unmatched. There are 16 residues in the CDR3.

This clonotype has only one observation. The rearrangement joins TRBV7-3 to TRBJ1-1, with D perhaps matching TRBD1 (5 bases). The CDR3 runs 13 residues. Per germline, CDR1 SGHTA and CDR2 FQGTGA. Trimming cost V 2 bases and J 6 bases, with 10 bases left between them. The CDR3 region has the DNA TGTGCCAGCAGCTTAGGGGGGATCGCTGAAGCTTTCTTT. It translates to CASSLGGIAEAFF.

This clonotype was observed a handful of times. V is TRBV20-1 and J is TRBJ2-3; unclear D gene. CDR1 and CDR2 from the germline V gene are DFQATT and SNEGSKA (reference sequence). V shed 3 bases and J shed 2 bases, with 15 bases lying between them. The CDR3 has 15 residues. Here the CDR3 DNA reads TGCAGTGCTAGGGGTGACGGGTCGACCACAGATACGCAGTATTTT. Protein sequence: CSARGDGSTTDTQYF.

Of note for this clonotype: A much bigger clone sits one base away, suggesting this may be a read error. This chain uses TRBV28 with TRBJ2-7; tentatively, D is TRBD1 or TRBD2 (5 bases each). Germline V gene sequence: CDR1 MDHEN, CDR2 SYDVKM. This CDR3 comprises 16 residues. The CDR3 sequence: CASSLSGDGFSYEEYF. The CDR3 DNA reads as TGTGCCAGCAGTTTAAGTGGGGACGGATTTTCCTACGAGGAGTACTTC. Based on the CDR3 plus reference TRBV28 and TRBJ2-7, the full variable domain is DVKVTQSSRYLVKRTGEKVFLECVQDMDHENMFWYRQDPGLGLRLIYFSYDVKMKEKGDIPEGYSVSREKKERFSLILESASTNQTSMYLCASSLSGDGFSYEEYFGPGTRLTVT.